A single sample gave rise to the 3 T cell receptor beta chains below, sequenced in a study of shared clonotypes between healthy human individuals. Naive-designated CD8 cells lacked CD45RO, were positively enriched for CCR7, and omitted terminally differentiated effector memory CD45RA+ cells. Clones were read by immunoSEQ multiplex PCR, and TCRdb kept only the in-frame ones, dropping some. The top ten hold roughly 1% of the sample, which has about 2 million clones, about 95% seen once. Sequences were obtained from naive CD8+ T cells sorted from blood. The origin of the receptors is a man between 18 and 35 years old in good health.

The chain carries TRBV7-9 and TRBJ2-3; TRBD1 agrees at 8 bases. Trimming cost V 6 bases and J 6 bases; bases outside gene matches: 2. The CDR3 runs to 12 residues. Germline values: CDR1 SEHNR, CDR2 FQNEAQ (reference sequence). In nucleotides, the CDR3 is TGTGCCAGCAGGTACAGGGGGGATACGCAGTATTTT. Translating gives CASRYRGDTQYF.

V is TRBV7-9 and J is TRBJ2-5, with 8 bases lining up with TRBD1. Germline V CDR1 and CDR2: SEHNR, FQNEAQ (reference sequence). CDR3 length: 16 residues. J gave up 5 bases and V 2 bases, and 10 bases lay outside the gene matches. In DNA form, the CDR3 reads TGTGCCAGCAGCTTACTGGGGCAGGGGGCAGGGGAGACCCAGTACTTC. Translated: CASSLLGQGAGETQYF.

The chain uses TRBV28 and TRBJ2-5, with 16 bases aligning to TRBD2. V gave up 3 bases and J gave up 5 bases; unmatched junction bases: 6. In germline, CDR1 is MDHEN, CDR2 SYDVKM. The CDR3 runs to 17 residues. The CDR3 region has the DNA TGTGCCAGCAGTTTTCCGGGACTAGCGGGGGGGCGCGAGACCCAGTACTTC. Its protein product is CASSFPGLAGGRETQYF.